The following is a T cell receptor beta chain sequence with its context. The data were taken from a study of T cell changes during pregnancy in multiple sclerosis. CDR1 SGDLS and CDR2 YYNGEE come from the germline V gene. V lost 3 bases to trimming and J lost 5 bases, with 20 bases between them. The CDR3 covers 16 residues. Assay: immunoSEQ multiplex PCR; the TCRdb copy retains only in-frame clones and omits some. The sample lists around 110,000 clones; roughly 92% were seen once. This clonotype originated in a female donor with multiple sclerosis, enrolled in a pregnancy study. Sequenced here: peripheral blood, sampled in the third trimester of pregnancy. The chain links TRBV9 to TRBJ2-5, with D tentatively TRBD2 (5 bases). The CDR3 protein is CASSGRGGSYRETQYF. CDR3 nucleotide sequence: TGTGCCAGCAGCGGCCGGGGTGGGTCTTATAGGGAGACCCAGTACTTC.